These T cell receptor beta chains were read from a single sample in a study of T-cell memory formation after mild COVID-19. Using its own MiXCR run on the 5' RACE reads, TCRdb lists one record per CDR3 protein. Among about half a million distinct CDR3 sequences listed, around a sixth were seen once. Material for sequencing was PBMCs or a T cell subset sorted from them (not recorded which). The receptors here all came from an adult woman who had mild COVID-19 (a few samples of this study predate the infection). Cell type and time point are not known. The conserved cysteine and the conserved F or W are not part of the CDR3 here.

TRBV5-1	TRBJ2-6	ASSRDRSSGANVLT
TRBV9	TRBJ2-5	ASSVGGPGETQY
TRBV13	TRBJ2-1	ASSTSPSGGPGEQF
TRBV25-1	TRBJ2-7	ASSPGTGRSYEQY
TRBV5-1	TRBJ1-4	ASRRQDEKLF
TRBV7-9	TRBJ2-1	ASSPGAREQF
TRBV7-9	TRBJ2-7	ASQGGRYEQY
TRBV20-1	TRBJ1-1	SARAPSIHRGVAF
TRBV5-1	TRBJ2-1	ASSLGTGGPYNEQF
TRBV4-2	TRBJ1-5	ASSHLGHRGPSDFFNGNQPQH
TRBV20-1	TRBJ2-7	SFARAGDEQY
TRBV7-8	TRBJ2-7	ASPPWGEQY
TRBV4-3	TRBJ1-2	LPGAPDGYT
TRBV2	TRBJ2-1	ASSENVPSGGPASYNEQF
TRBV11-3	TRBJ2-1	ASSSGTFLYNEQF
TRBV29-1	TRBJ2-3	SVDKGGDLTDTQY
TRBV6-2/TRBV6-3	TRBJ1-2	ASSYSGAHYGYT
TRBV7-2	TRBJ1-1	ASLPIQGAGTEAF
TRBV7-9	TRBJ2-7	ASSPEGSYEQY
TRBV5-1	TRBJ1-1	ASSGFVQGTEAF
TRBV6-2/TRBV6-3	TRBJ2-5	ASSFAGTGQETQY
TRBV27	TRBJ1-5	ASSYRGHQPQH
TRBV19	TRBJ1-2	ASKLSTRDLYYGYT
TRBV3-1	TRBJ2-1	ASSQGAGTYNEQF
TRBV12-3/TRBV12-4	TRBJ1-1	ASSLGPERTEAF
TRBV6-5	TRBJ1-1	ASSYSDSLNTEAF
TRBV19	TRBJ1-6	ASMGHAINSPLH
TRBV5-1	TRBJ2-2	ASSTDGLNTGELF
TRBV4-3	TRBJ2-5	ASSQFGTTQETQY
TRBV7-9	TRBJ2-3	ASSSISGGATDTQY
TRBV7-8	TRBJ2-7	ASSVRQNPYEQY
TRBV18	TRBJ2-3	ASSRGQPTDTQY
TRBV14	TRBJ2-2	ASSQDRSGELF
TRBV5-1	TRBJ2-7	ASSPERTYEQY
TRBV23-1	TRBJ1-5	ASSQSKGIGNQPQH
TRBV7-2	TRBJ1-6	ASSLGGGSGSPLH
TRBV7-2	TRBJ2-3	ASSAQDQSTQY
TRBV20-1	TRBJ1-4	SALGRTGIKKLF
TRBV20-1	TRBJ2-1	SASVPPLNEQF
TRBV14	TRBJ2-7	ASSNQGIIYEQY
TRBV20-1	TRBJ2-3	SASAGTATDTQY
TRBV19	TRBJ2-3	ASTPDGTTDTQY
TRBV2	TRBJ2-4	ASSEGRDRKNIQY
TRBV15	TRBJ2-1	ATSSGTSGRGLYNEQF
TRBV24-1	TRBJ2-3	ATSDLPAGTDTQY
TRBV7-8	TRBJ2-3	ASSLVFSGARTDTQY
TRBV5-4	TRBJ2-5	ASSLDNLVRGGETQY
TRBV19	TRBJ2-3	ASSPREGWTQY
TRBV20-1	TRBJ2-7	SARPGGGAYEQY
TRBV7-2	TRBJ2-1	ASSLDSGSSYNEQF
TRBV20-1	TRBJ2-1	SARGGAIGNEQF
TRBV6-5	TRBJ1-1	ASNEGGGAEAF